The next 28 T cell receptor beta chains were all read from a single sample in a study of human T cells and chemical hapten exposure. Specified time point: patch test 3, about 24 weeks after DPC sensitization. Described treatment: therapeutic diphenylcyclopropenone sensitization with weekly scalp DPC. TCRdb re-derived calls from the RACE reads in MiXCR, one entry per CDR3 protein. The sample includes roughly 200,000 distinct CDR3 sequences, 24% seen only once; the top ten take 2% to 2.5%. The source was whole blood, collected in connection with sensitization to the hapten diphenylcyclopropenone (DPC). These receptors were taken from a woman aged 40-49 years with alopecia areata. Some clones in this sample may be carry-over from other donors' samples.

The chain has TRBV28 and TRBJ2-1, with a tentative D call TRBD1 (6 bases). The CDR3 has 15 amino acids. Trimming left V 6 bases short and J 3 bases short, with 15 bases between. Germline V gene sequence: CDR1 MDHEN, CDR2 SYDVKM. This CDR3 reads CASRLRQDSYNEQFF. Written as DNA, the CDR3 is TGTGCCAGCAGACTAAGACAGGACAGCTACAATGAGCAGTTCTTC.

The chain joins TRBV4-3 to TRBJ2-7; unclear D gene. The V end lost 1 base, the J end lost 0 bases, and 19 bases lay between the germline ends. Per the germline V gene, CDR1 is LGHNA and CDR2 is YSLEER. The CDR3 runs 18 residues. The CDR3 nucleotides are TGCGCCAGCAGCCAAGCCCCCCCCCCCCTGGAAGCCTCCTACGAGCAGTACTTC. Encoded protein: CASSQAPPPLEASYEQYF.

The chain links TRBV20-1 to TRBJ1-5, with a possible D match to TRBD1 (5 bases). The CDR3 consists of 14 residues. V shed 6 bases and J shed 3 bases, with 15 bases lying between them. Germline lookup yields CDR1 DFQATT and CDR2 SNEGSKA (reference sequence). DNA for the CDR3: TGCAGTGCAAAGCTCCAGGGTACCAATCAGCCCCAGCATTTT. It specifies CSAKLQGTNQPQHF.

This chain joins TRBV6-2 or TRBV6-3 and TRBJ2-5; TRBD1 matches at 7 bases. The CDR3 has 11 residues. The V gene's germline CDR1 is MNHEY and CDR2 SVGEGT. V lost 8 bases, J lost 4 bases, and 1 base stayed unmatched. The CDR3 DNA follows: TGTGCCAGCGAGGGGGCAGAGACCCAGTACTTC. This sequence encodes CASEGAETQYF.

In its sample, this clonotype was seen a few times. The chain uses TRBV24-1 and TRBJ2-1; 12 bases match TRBD2. The CDR3 is made up of 15 amino acids. Germline trimming cut 5 bases from V and 2 bases from J; bases unmatched to any gene: 0. In germline, CDR1 is KGHDR, CDR2 SFDVKD. The CDR3 coding sequence is TGTGCCACCAGTGGGACTAGCGGGACCTACAATGAGCAGTTCTTC. Its protein product is CATSGTSGTYNEQFF.

This chain uses TRBV19 with TRBJ2-1; 9 nucleotides agree with TRBD2. The V and J ends lost 3 bases and 3 bases, in that order; junction bases with no gene match: 3. Germline CDR1 and CDR2: LNHDA and SQIVND (reference sequence). This CDR3 comprises 15 residues. CDR3 DNA sequence: TGTGCCAGTAGTATGGCTAGCGGGGTCTACAATGAGCAGTTCTTC. Its protein is CASSMASGVYNEQFF. The variable domain in full, with the rest retrieved from reference TRBV19 and TRBJ2-1, is DGGITQSPKYLFRKEGQNVTLSCEQNLNHDAMYWYRQDPGQGLRLIYYSQIVNDFQKGDIAEGYSVSREKKESFPLTVTSAQKNPTAFYLCASSMASGVYNEQFFGPGTRLTVL.

This clonotype appeared a few times. V and J are TRBV5-1 and TRBJ2-7; a possible D gene is TRBD1 (5 bases). The V gene lost 3 bases and the J gene lost 5 bases, with 12 bases spanning the gap. CDR1 is SGHRS, CDR2 YFSETQ, per germline. The CDR3 extends over 13 amino acids. CDR3 sequence: CASSWGPADEQYF. CDR3 DNA sequence: TGCGCCAGCAGCTGGGGCCCTGCAGACGAGCAGTACTTC.

The chain combines TRBV27 with TRBJ2-7; D remains ambiguous. V lost 3 bases and J lost 4, with 10 bases in between. This CDR3 contains 13 residues. Germline CDR1 reads MNHEY; CDR2 reads SMNVEV (reference sequence). Here the CDR3 DNA reads TGTGCCAGCAGTTTCGGGCGGTCGTACGAGCAGTACTTC. It specifies CASSFGRSYEQYF.

This clonotype was detected only a few times. The chain joins TRBV5-6 to TRBJ1-5, with 8 bases that match TRBD1. The CDR3 sequence is 16 residues long. V shed 4 bases, J shed 6 bases, and the junction held 12 bases outside the gene matches. Germline CDR1 is SGHDT and CDR2 is YYEEEE. The CDR3 nucleotides are TGTGCCAGCAGCCGGTATGGACAGGGCTCTTCTCAGCCCCAGCATTTT. It encodes CASSRYGQGSSQPQHF. Full variable domain (outside the CDR3, taken from reference TRBV5-6 and TRBJ1-5): DAGVTQSPTHLIKTRGQQVTLRCSPKSGHDTVSWYQQALGQGPQFIFQYYEEEERQRGNFPDRFSGHQFPNYSSELNVNALLLGDSALYLCASSRYGQGSSQPQHFGDGTRLSIL.

The rearrangement uses TRBV28 and TRBJ1-1; D is ambiguous. The CDR3 is 15 amino acids. Per germline, CDR1 MDHEN and CDR2 SYDVKM. V was pared by 4 bases and J by 7 bases, with 19 bases between. The CDR3 DNA follows: TGTGCCAGCAGTTACCCAACACAAGAGTGGGGTGAAGCTTTCTTT. Protein sequence: CASSYPTQEWGEAFF.

The V call is TRBV12-3 or TRBV12-4, the J call TRBJ2-4, with TRBD1 matching 7 bases. The CDR3 has 15 amino acids. The V segment lost 5 bases and the J segment 1 base; nucleotides outside the gene matches: 5. CDR3 nucleotides: TGTGCCAGCAGTCCTGAACAGGGGGCCAAAAACATTCAGTACTTC. It codes for CASSPEQGAKNIQYF.

A single count supports this clonotype. J is TRBJ2-1 and V is TRBV12-3 or TRBV12-4, with TRBD1 matching 7 bases. V lost 2 bases to trimming and J lost 2 bases; unmatched junction nucleotides: 3. This CDR3 is 15 amino acids long. The CDR3 nucleotides read TGTGCCAGCAGTTTAAGGGGGCGAACCTACAATGAGCAGTTCTTC. Its protein product is CASSLRGRTYNEQFF.

This clonotype appeared a few times. The chain links TRBV5-1 to TRBJ2-1; D unresolved. This CDR3 is 14 amino acids long. Trimming pared 0 bases from V and 6 bases from J, leaving 10 bases between. The germline V gene has CDR1 SGHRS and CDR2 YFSETQ. DNA for the CDR3: TGCGCCAGCAGCTTGGTTATGCGGTCCAATGAGCAGTTCTTC. Translating it yields CASSLVMRSNEQFF.

There are a few counts of this clonotype. The CDR3, as DNA: TGCGCCAGCAGCCCAGGACTAGAGGTACCCTACGAGCAGTACTTC. It translates to CASSPGLEVPYEQYF. The V gene is TRBV4-3, the J gene TRBJ2-7; 7 bases match TRBD2. Germline lookup yields CDR1 LGHNA and CDR2 YSLEER. Trimming cost V 4 bases and J 2 bases; bases outside gene matches: 8. The CDR3 has 15 residues.

The chain employs TRBV28 and TRBJ2-1; TRBD2 agrees at 9 bases. This CDR3 contains 14 residues. Germline values: CDR1 MDHEN, CDR2 SYDVKM. V lost 5 bases and J lost 9; bases outside the gene matches: 8. CDR3 residues: CASSKPGTSFEQFF. The CDR3 DNA is TGTGCCAGCAGTAAACCCGGGACTAGCTTTGAGCAGTTCTTC.

This clonotype was detected a few times. The chain employs TRBV7-2 and TRBJ1-2, with TRBD1 matching over 9 bases. The CDR3 is made up of 15 amino acids. V was clipped by 5 bases and J by 4 bases; unmatched bases: 8. In germline, CDR1 is SGHTA, CDR2 FQGNSA. The CDR3 here is CASSTRQGGGYGYTF. In DNA, the CDR3 is TGTGCCAGCAGCACCCGACAGGGGGGTGGCTATGGCTACACCTTC.

This clonotype was recorded a few times. The J gene is TRBJ2-3, the V gene TRBV10-3, with 7 bases that match TRBD2. CDR3 length: 14 amino acids. The V gene's germline CDR1 is ENHRY and CDR2 SYGVKD. J lost 0 bases, V lost 10 bases, and 7 bases had no gene match. The CDR3 DNA sequence: TGTGCCACCCGAAGCGGGATTAGCACAGATACGCAGTATTTT. It is translated as CATRSGISTDTQYF.

This clonotype was recorded a few times. The rearrangement joins TRBV7-2 to TRBJ2-1, with 7 bases that match TRBD2. The CDR3 loop spans 14 amino acids. Germline assignment: CDR1 SGHTA and CDR2 FQGNSA. The V gene end was trimmed by 5 bases and the J gene end by 2 bases; junction bases not matched to a gene: 3. The CDR3 nucleotides are TGTGCCAGCAGCGGGAGGGTGGCCTACAATGAGCAGTTCTTC. Its protein product is CASSGRVAYNEQFF.

This clonotype occurred a few times. This chain links TRBV7-9 with TRBJ1-5; D is undetermined. V lost 1 base and J 0 bases, leaving 4 bases between the germline ends. Germline V lookup: CDR1 SEHNR, CDR2 FQNEAQ (reference sequence). The CDR3 loop spans 14 amino acids. The CDR3 DNA sequence: TGTGCCAGCAGCTTAGGATATAGCAATCAGCCCCAGCATTTT. Translation: CASSLGYSNQPQHF. Variable domain in full (rest from reference TRBV7-9 and TRBJ1-5): DTGVSQNPRHKITKRGQNVTFRCDPISEHNRLYWYRQTLGQGPEFLTYFQNEAQLEKSRLLSDRFSAERPKGSFSTLEIQRTEQGDSAMYLCASSLGYSNQPQHFGDGTRLSIL.

V and J are TRBV7-2 and TRBJ2-1; possible D gene TRBD1, 5 bases. There are 12 residues in the CDR3. Germline V CDR1 and CDR2: SGHTA, FQGNSA. V was pared by 5 bases and J by 14 bases, with 16 bases between. CDR3 nucleotide sequence: TGTGCCAGCAGCGTAAGGGGCAGGGATGAGTTCTTC. Residues: CASSVRGRDEFF.

The J gene is TRBJ1-1, the V gene TRBV29-1; possible D gene TRBD1, 5 bases. The V end was cut by 3 bases, the J end by 2 bases, with 13 bases between. The length of the CDR3 is 14 residues. In germline, CDR1 is SQVTM, CDR2 ANQGSEA. CDR3 in amino acids: CSVDPRGENTEAFF. CDR3 sequence (DNA): TGCAGCGTTGATCCCCGGGGCGAAAACACTGAAGCTTTCTTT.

This clonotype turned up a few times. The chain employs TRBV7-9 and TRBJ2-1; 10 positions match TRBD2. The CDR3 consists of 15 residues. The germline V gene has CDR1 SEHNR and CDR2 FQNEAQ (reference sequence). J was trimmed by 4 bases and V by 5 bases; bases with no gene match: 5. CDR3 sequence reads: CASSLSSGGYNEQFF. As DNA, the CDR3 is TGTGCCAGCAGCCTCTCTAGCGGGGGATACAATGAGCAGTTCTTC.

This chain joins TRBV7-9 and TRBJ2-5; tentative D call: TRBD1 (6 bases). The V end was cut by 6 bases, the J end by 5 bases, with 16 bases between. Germline CDR1 reads SEHNR; CDR2 reads FQNEAQ (reference sequence). This CDR3 has 14 residues. CDR3 sequence reads: CASRGTGKGETQYF. CDR3 DNA: TGTGCCAGCAGGGGAACAGGGAAAGGGGAGACCCAGTACTTC.

This CDR3 is CSVPGAGPPYEQYF. DNA of the CDR3: TGCAGCGTTCCTGGGGCAGGGCCCCCCTACGAGCAGTACTTC. This chain links TRBV29-1 with TRBJ2-7; tentatively, D is TRBD1 (5 bases). V was pared by 5 bases and J by 2 bases, with 16 bases between. The CDR3 has 14 residues. Germline V gene lookup returns CDR1 SQVTM and CDR2 ANQGSEA.

The chain couples TRBV10-3 to TRBJ1-5; D remains ambiguous. The CDR3 is 15 residues long. Per the germline V gene, CDR1 is ENHRY and CDR2 is SYGVKD. Deletions cut 2 bases from V and 0 bases from J, with 8 bases between. CDR3: CAISEDRGSNQPQHF. The CDR3 DNA sequence: TGTGCCATCAGTGAGGATCGGGGTAGCAATCAGCCCCAGCATTTT.

The gene calls are TRBV29-1 and TRBJ1-1, with 9 positions matching TRBD1. The CDR3 has 16 amino acids. The trim removed 6 bases at V and 1 base at J, leaving 12 bases unmatched. From germline, CDR1 is SQVTM and CDR2 ANQGSEA. The CDR3 reads CSVEGGQGVGNTEAFF. The CDR3, as DNA: TGCAGCGTGGAGGGGGGACAGGGAGTCGGGAACACTGAAGCTTTCTTT.

This clonotype was recorded many times. The rearrangement uses TRBV29-1 and TRBJ2-7; D gene ambiguous. The V gene's germline CDR1 is SQVTM and CDR2 ANQGSEA. This CDR3 has 11 amino acids. Trimming removed 3 bases from V and 7 bases from J, with 10 bases in between. In DNA, the CDR3 is TGCAGCGTTGATCTAGTTGGTGAGCAGTACTTC. Translating gives CSVDLVGEQYF.

This clonotype was counted only a few times. The rearrangement links TRBV29-1 to TRBJ1-1; no clear D. Per germline, CDR1 SQVTM and CDR2 ANQGSEA. The length of the CDR3 is 16 residues. The ends were cut back, 3 bases at V and 6 bases at J, with 23 bases in the middle. CDR3 sequence: CSVESLGSRGTPEAFF. As DNA, the CDR3 is TGCAGCGTTGAGAGCCTCGGGAGTCGCGGTACGCCTGAAGCTTTCTTT.